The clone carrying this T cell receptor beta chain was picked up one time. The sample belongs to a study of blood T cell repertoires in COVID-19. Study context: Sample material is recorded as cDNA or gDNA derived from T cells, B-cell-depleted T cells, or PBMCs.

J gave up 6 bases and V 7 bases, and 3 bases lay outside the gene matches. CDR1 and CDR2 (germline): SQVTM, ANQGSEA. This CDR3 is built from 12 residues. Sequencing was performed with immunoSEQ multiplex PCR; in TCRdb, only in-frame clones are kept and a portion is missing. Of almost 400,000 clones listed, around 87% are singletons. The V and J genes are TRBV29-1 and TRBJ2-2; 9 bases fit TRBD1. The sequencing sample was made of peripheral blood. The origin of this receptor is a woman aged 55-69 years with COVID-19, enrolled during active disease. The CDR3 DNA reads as TGCAGCGCCGGACAGGGGTCCGGGGAGCTGTTTTTT. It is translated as CSAGQGSGELFF.